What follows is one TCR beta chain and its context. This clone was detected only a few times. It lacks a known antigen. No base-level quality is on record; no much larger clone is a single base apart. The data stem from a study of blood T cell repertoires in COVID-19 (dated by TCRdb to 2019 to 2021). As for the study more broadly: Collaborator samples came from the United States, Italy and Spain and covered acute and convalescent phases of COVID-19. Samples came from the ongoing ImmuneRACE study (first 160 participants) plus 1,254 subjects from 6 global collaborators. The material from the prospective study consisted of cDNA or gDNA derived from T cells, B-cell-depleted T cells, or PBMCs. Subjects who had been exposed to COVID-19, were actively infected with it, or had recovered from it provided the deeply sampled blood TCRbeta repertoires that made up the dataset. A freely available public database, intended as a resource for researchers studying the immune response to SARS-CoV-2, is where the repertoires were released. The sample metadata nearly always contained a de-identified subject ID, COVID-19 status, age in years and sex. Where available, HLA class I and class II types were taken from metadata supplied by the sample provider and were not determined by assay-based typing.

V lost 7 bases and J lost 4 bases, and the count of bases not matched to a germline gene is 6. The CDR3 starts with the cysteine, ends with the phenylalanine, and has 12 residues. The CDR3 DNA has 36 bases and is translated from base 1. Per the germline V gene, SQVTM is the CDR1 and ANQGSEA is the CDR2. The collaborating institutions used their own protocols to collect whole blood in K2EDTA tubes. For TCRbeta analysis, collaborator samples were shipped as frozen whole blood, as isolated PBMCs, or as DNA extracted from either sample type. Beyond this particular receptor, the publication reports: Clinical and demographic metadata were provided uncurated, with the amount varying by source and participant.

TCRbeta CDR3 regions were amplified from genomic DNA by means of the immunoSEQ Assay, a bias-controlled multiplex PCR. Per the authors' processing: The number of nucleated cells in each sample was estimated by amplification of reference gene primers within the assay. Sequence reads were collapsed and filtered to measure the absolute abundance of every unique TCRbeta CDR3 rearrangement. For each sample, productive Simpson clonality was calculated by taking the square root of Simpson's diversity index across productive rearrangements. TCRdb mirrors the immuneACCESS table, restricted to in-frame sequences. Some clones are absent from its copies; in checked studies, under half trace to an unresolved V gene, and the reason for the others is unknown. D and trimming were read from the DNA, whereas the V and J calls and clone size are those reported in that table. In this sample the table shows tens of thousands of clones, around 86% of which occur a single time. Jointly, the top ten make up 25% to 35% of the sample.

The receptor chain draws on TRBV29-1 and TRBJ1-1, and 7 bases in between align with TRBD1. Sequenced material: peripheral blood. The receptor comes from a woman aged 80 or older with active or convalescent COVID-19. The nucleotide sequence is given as TGCAGCGCCCGGACAGGACCCACTGAAGCTTTCTTT. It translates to CSARTGPTEAFF.